A selection of T cell receptor beta chains follows, all from one sample in a study of cytotoxic CD8 clonotypes in ibrutinib-treated CLL. Generated by immunoSEQ multiplex PCR, the TCRdb table keeps only in-frame clones and is missing some. The sample has some 200,000 clones; 60% to 80% are singletons. The sequenced sample was PBMCs, obtained after 12 months of ibrutinib treatment. All receptors derive from a human donor with chronic lymphocytic leukemia. Each CDR3 is given with its conserved first and last residue. D genes are given only for firm matches. Clone size, where shown, is once, few, many, or a class for clones that have expanded.

CDR3 protein | CDR3 DNA | J gene | D gene | CDR3 length | V gene | clone size
CSVPTQVNTEAFF | TGCAGCGTTCCGACTCAGGTTAACACTGAAGCTTTCTTT | TRBJ1-1 | . | 13 | TRBV29-1 | .
CACADRESHEQYF | TGTGCCTGCGCCGACAGGGAGAGTCACGAGCAGTACTTC | TRBJ2-7 | TRBD1 | 13 | TRBV27 | .
CASSYGRKSTDTQYF | TGTGCCAGCAGTTATGGTAGGAAGAGCACAGATACGCAGTATTTT | TRBJ2-3 | . | 15 | TRBV6-5 | .
CASSRRGLAGVLEQFF | TGTGCCAGCAGCCGACGGGGGCTAGCGGGAGTCCTTGAGCAGTTCTTC | TRBJ2-1 | TRBD2 | 16 | TRBV5-4 | once
CASSAGQHRRTNEKLFF | TGTGCCAGTAGTGCGGGACAGCACCGCCGGACTAATGAAAAACTGTTTTTT | TRBJ1-4 | TRBD1 | 17 | TRBV19 | .
CAWGQGATGNQPQHF | TGTGCCTGGGGACAGGGGGCGACGGGCAATCAGCCCCAGCATTTT | TRBJ1-5 | TRBD1 | 15 | TRBV30 | .
CASSDITGSSPLHF | TGCGCCAGCAGCGACATAACGGGGTCTTCACCCCTCCACTTT | TRBJ1-6 | . | 14 | TRBV4-1 | .
CASYLQDGSTGELFF | TGTGCCAGCTACTTACAGGACGGGTCCACCGGGGAGCTGTTTTTT | TRBJ2-2 | . | 15 | TRBV6-5 | .
CASRAQGKMNTEAFF | TGTGCCAGCAGGGCACAGGGAAAAATGAACACTGAAGCTTTCTTT | TRBJ1-1 | . | 15 | TRBV6-6 | .
CASRTLQGNGNTIYF | TGTGCCAGCAGAACCTTACAGGGGAACGGAAACACCATATATTTT | TRBJ1-3 | TRBD1 | 15 | TRBV6-1 | .
CAWAGQSNYGYTF | TGTGCCTGGGCGGGACAGTCAAACTATGGCTACACCTTC | TRBJ1-2 | TRBD1 | 13 | TRBV30 | .
CASSGDGNTEAFF | TGCGCCAGCAGCGGAGACGGGAACACTGAAGCTTTCTTT | TRBJ1-1 | . | 13 | TRBV5-1 | .
CSANQGFF | TGCAGTGCTAATCAGGGTTTCTTT | TRBJ1-1 | . | 8 | TRBV20-1 | .
CASSLTKTSSYNEQFF | TGTGCCAGCAGCTTAACGAAGACGAGCTCCTACAATGAGCAGTTCTTC | TRBJ2-1 | . | 16 | TRBV7-8 | .
CASSGVSGISYEQYF | TGTGCCAGCAGTGGAGTCTCAGGGATCTCCTACGAGCAGTACTTC | TRBJ2-7 | . | 15 | TRBV28 | .
CASSLITGGYTF | TGTGCCAGCAGCTTGATAACGGGGGGCTACACCTTC | TRBJ1-2 | . | 12 | TRBV5-4 | once
CASRGASRGTSGPLEQYF | TGTGCCAGCAGGGGGGCCTCCCGGGGGACTAGCGGACCCCTCGAGCAGTACTTC | TRBJ2-7 | TRBD2 | 18 | TRBV28 | .
CSVARTANTEAFF | TGCAGCGTTGCCAGGACAGCGAACACTGAAGCTTTCTTT | TRBJ1-1 | . | 13 | TRBV29-1 | .
CASSHSGNPNEKLFF | TGTGCCAGCAGCCACTCGGGAAACCCTAATGAAAAACTGTTTTTT | TRBJ1-4 | . | 15 | TRBV6-5 | .
CASSRWDGSTDTQYF | TGTGCCAGTAGTAGGTGGGACGGTAGCACAGATACGCAGTATTTT | TRBJ2-3 | . | 15 | TRBV19 | .
CASSDPLGYTF | TGTGCCAGCAGTGACCCCTTAGGCTACACCTTC | TRBJ1-2 | . | 11 | TRBV2 | .
CASSARLAGYNEQFF | TGTGCCAGCAGTGCGCGACTAGCGGGGTACAATGAGCAGTTCTTC | TRBJ2-1 | TRBD2 | 15 | TRBV2 | .
CASSSLGLSSYNEQFF | TGTGCCAGCAGCTCCCTGGGCTTAAGCTCCTACAATGAGCAGTTCTTC | TRBJ2-1 | . | 16 | TRBV7-8 | .
CASSPQARTPTLSYNEQFF | TGTGCCAGCAGCCCGCAGGCGCGAACCCCAACCCTATCCTACAATGAGCAGTTCTTC | TRBJ2-1 | . | 19 | TRBV7-3 | .
CASSKEMTLYQETQYF | TGTGCCAGCAGCAAAGAAATGACGCTGTACCAAGAGACCCAGTACTTC | TRBJ2-5 | . | 16 | TRBV21-1 | .
CASTGTRAYEQYF | TGTGCCAGCACGGGGACGCGCGCCTACGAGCAGTACTTC | TRBJ2-7 | . | 13 | TRBV2 | .
CASSLSGARGETQYF | TGTGCCAGCAGCTTGAGCGGGGCGCGCGGGGAGACCCAGTACTTC | TRBJ2-5 | TRBD2 | 15 | TRBV7-9 | .
CASSLLRDGHEQYF | TGTGCCAGCAGCTTACTAAGAGACGGGCACGAGCAGTACTTC | TRBJ2-7 | . | 14 | TRBV7-2 | .
CASSLGHTMNTEAFF | TGCGCCAGCAGCTTGGGACACACCATGAACACTGAAGCTTTCTTT | TRBJ1-1 | . | 15 | TRBV5-1 | .
CASTSGTLLNYGYTF | TGTGCCAGCACCTCCGGGACTTTATTAAATTATGGCTACACCTTC | TRBJ1-2 | . | 15 | TRBV28 | .
CAWTTGGTDTQYF | TGTGCCTGGACTACAGGGGGCACAGATACGCAGTATTTT | TRBJ2-3 | TRBD1 | 13 | TRBV30 | .
CASSFPRGAQETQYF | TGTGCCAGCAGTTTCCCCAGGGGGGCCCAAGAGACCCAGTACTTC | TRBJ2-5 | . | 15 | TRBV28 | .
CASSENRGLQPQHF | TGTGCCAGCAGCGAAAACAGGGGGCTCCAGCCCCAGCATTTT | TRBJ1-5 | TRBD1 | 14 | TRBV2 | .
CASSVATGTSYEQYF | TGTGCCAGCAGCGTAGCTACAGGCACGAGCTACGAGCAGTACTTC | TRBJ2-7 | . | 15 | TRBV9 | .
CASKRDSSNQPQHF | TGTGCCAGCAAGAGGGACAGTAGCAATCAGCCCCAGCATTTT | TRBJ1-5 | TRBD1 | 14 | TRBV6-1 | .
CASSRGQLQETQYF | TGTGCCAGCAGCCGGGGACAGCTCCAAGAGACCCAGTACTTC | TRBJ2-5 | TRBD1 | 14 | TRBV11-2 | once
CASSVRRNNSPLHF | TGTGCCAGCAGCGTAAGACGGAATAATTCACCCCTCCACTTT | TRBJ1-6 | . | 14 | TRBV9 | .
CASSFTGGTSNYGYTF | TGCGCCAGCAGCTTTACAGGGGGGACTTCAAACTATGGCTACACCTTC | TRBJ1-2 | TRBD1 | 16 | TRBV5-1 | few
CASRNTGGGIEHF | TGTGCCAGCAGGAACACCGGGGGGGGTATTGAGCATTTT | TRBJ1-5 | . | 13 | TRBV2 | few
CASSVRPSGANTGELFF | TGTGCCAGCAGCGTACGTCCTAGTGGGGCGAACACCGGGGAGCTGTTTTTT | TRBJ2-2 | . | 17 | TRBV9 | .
CAWASGKNEQFF | TGTGCCTGGGCATCAGGGAAGAATGAGCAGTTCTTC | TRBJ2-1 | . | 12 | TRBV30 | .
CASSEGRPSATNEKLFF | TGTGCCAGCAGTGAAGGCAGACCGAGTGCAACTAATGAAAAACTGTTTTTT | TRBJ1-4 | . | 17 | TRBV2 | .
CASSVDWSSYNSPLHF | TGTGCCAGCAGCGTAGATTGGAGCTCCTATAATTCACCCCTCCACTTT | TRBJ1-6 | . | 16 | TRBV9 | once
CASSPSGSDYNEQFF | TGCGCCAGCAGCCCTAGCGGGAGTGACTACAATGAGCAGTTCTTC | TRBJ2-1 | TRBD2 | 15 | TRBV4-3 | .
CASSLVGRVLEQYF | TGTGCCAGCAGCTTAGTCGGACGGGTCTTGGAGCAGTACTTC | TRBJ2-7 | . | 14 | TRBV11-2 | few
CASSPVAGGSREQYF | TGTGCCAGCTCACCAGTAGCGGGAGGTTCGCGCGAGCAGTACTTC | TRBJ2-7 | TRBD2 | 15 | TRBV18 | .
CASGARDRGQDGYTF | TGTGCCAGCGGGGCCCGGGACAGGGGGCAGGATGGCTACACCTTC | TRBJ1-2 | TRBD1 | 15 | TRBV5-6 | once
CAISESIFQDRALNTEAFF | TGTGCCATCAGTGAGTCGATTTTTCAGGACAGGGCTCTGAACACTGAAGCTTTCTTT | TRBJ1-1 | TRBD1 | 19 | TRBV10-3 | .
CATSRDLPLGGPRSGNTIYF | TGTGCCACCAGCAGAGATCTCCCCCTTGGGGGGCCCCGGTCTGGAAACACCATATATTTT | TRBJ1-3 | . | 20 | TRBV15 | .
CAWSVGSGSYEQYF | TGTGCCTGGAGTGTTGGGTCGGGGAGCTACGAGCAGTACTTC | TRBJ2-7 | . | 14 | TRBV30 | .
CASSLGQLNEKLFF | TGCGCCAGCAGCTTAGGACAGCTTAATGAAAAACTGTTTTTT | TRBJ1-4 | . | 14 | TRBV5-1 | few
CSVSGNTEAFF | TGCAGCGTTTCAGGGAACACTGAAGCTTTCTTT | TRBJ1-1 | . | 11 | TRBV29-1 | few
CASSPIQGLNTEAFF | TGTGCCAGCAGCCCAATACAGGGGTTGAACACTGAAGCTTTCTTT | TRBJ1-1 | TRBD1 | 15 | TRBV7-9 | once
CASSLGGGAEPQHF | TGCGCCAGCAGCTTGGGAGGGGGCGCGGAGCCCCAGCATTTT | TRBJ1-5 | TRBD1 | 14 | TRBV5-1 | .
CASSQLRGLAGGYEQFF | TGTGCCAGCAGCCAGCTCCGAGGACTAGCGGGAGGATATGAGCAGTTCTTC | TRBJ2-1 | TRBD2 | 17 | TRBV4-2 | .
CASSFNGEETQYF | TGCGCCAGCAGCTTTAACGGGGAAGAGACCCAGTACTTC | TRBJ2-5 | . | 13 | TRBV5-1 | .
CASSFGGWNEQFF | TGTGCCAGCAGTTTCGGTGGGTGGAATGAGCAGTTCTTC | TRBJ2-1 | . | 13 | TRBV7-2 | .
CSVEETGTEAFF | TGCAGCGTTGAAGAGACGGGCACTGAAGCTTTCTTT | TRBJ1-1 | . | 12 | TRBV29-1 | .
CASSLTYGVPNTGELFF | TGTGCCAGCAGCCTCACATATGGCGTACCGAACACCGGGGAGCTGTTTTTT | TRBJ2-2 | . | 17 | TRBV11-1 | .
CASSLTSGRPQYF | TGTGCCAGCAGCCTTACGAGCGGGAGACCGCAGTACTTC | TRBJ2-7 | TRBD2 | 13 | TRBV9 | .